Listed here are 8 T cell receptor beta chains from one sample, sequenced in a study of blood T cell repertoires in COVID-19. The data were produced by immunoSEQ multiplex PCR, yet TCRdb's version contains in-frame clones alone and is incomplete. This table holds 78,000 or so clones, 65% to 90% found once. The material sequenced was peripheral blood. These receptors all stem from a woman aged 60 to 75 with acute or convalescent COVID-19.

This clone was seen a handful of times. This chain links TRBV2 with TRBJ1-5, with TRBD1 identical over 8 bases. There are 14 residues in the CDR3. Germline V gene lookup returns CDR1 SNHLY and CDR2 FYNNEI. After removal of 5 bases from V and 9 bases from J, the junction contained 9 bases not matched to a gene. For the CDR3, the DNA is TGTGCCAGCAGTCAGGACAGGGCGGCCTCGCCCCAGCATTTT. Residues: CASSQDRAASPQHF.

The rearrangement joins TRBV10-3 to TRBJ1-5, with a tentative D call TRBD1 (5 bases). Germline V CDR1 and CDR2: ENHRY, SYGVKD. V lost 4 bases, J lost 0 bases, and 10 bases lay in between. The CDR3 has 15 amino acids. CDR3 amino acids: CAISAGGASNQPQHF. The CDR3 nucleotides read TGTGCCATCAGTGCCGGGGGAGCTAGCAATCAGCCCCAGCATTTT.

In DNA, the CDR3 is TGTGCCTGGAGTGGGGACAGTGGTATCATGAACACTGAAGCTTTCTTT. Its translation is CAWSGDSGIMNTEAFF. The rearrangement joins TRBV30 to TRBJ1-1; 7 bases fit TRBD1. This CDR3 has 16 residues. Germline V gene sequence: CDR1 GTSNPN, CDR2 SVGIG (reference sequence). V lost 1 base to trimming and J lost 0 bases; unmatched junction nucleotides: 8.

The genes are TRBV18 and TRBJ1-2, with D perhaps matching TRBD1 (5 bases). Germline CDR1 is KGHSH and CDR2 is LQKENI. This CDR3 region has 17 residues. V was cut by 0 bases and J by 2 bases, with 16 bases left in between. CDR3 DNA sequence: TGTGCCAGCTCACCACCGGGTGGGTACGACAGAAACTATGGCTACACCTTC. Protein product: CASSPPGGYDRNYGYTF.

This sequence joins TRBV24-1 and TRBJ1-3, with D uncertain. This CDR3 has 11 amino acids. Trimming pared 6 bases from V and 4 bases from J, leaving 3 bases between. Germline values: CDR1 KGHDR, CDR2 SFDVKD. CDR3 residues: CATSLGNTIYF. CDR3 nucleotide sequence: TGTGCCACCAGTTTAGGAAACACCATATATTTT.

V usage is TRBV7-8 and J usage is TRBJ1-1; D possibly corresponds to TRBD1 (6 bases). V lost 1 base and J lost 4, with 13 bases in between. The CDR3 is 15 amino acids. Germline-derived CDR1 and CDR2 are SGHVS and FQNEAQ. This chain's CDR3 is CASSLGVQGITEAFF. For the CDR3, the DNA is TGTGCCAGCAGCTTAGGGGTTCAGGGGATCACTGAAGCTTTCTTT.

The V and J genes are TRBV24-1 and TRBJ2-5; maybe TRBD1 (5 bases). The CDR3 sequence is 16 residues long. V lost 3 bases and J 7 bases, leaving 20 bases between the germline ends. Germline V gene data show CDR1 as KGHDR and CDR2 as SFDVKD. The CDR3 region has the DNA TGTGCCACCAGTGATCCTGAAACGAACAGGTATTGGACCCAGTACTTC. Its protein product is CATSDPETNRYWTQYF.

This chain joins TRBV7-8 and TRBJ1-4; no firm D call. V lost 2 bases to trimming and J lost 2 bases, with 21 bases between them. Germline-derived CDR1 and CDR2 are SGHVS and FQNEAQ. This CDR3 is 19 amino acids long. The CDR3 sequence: CASSLNAGGWGETNEKLFF. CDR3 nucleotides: TGTGCCAGCAGCTTAAATGCTGGAGGTTGGGGAGAGACTAATGAAAAACTGTTTTTT.